This T cell receptor beta chain was profiled in a study of CD8 T cells in Susac syndrome. cDNA came from about 0.5 to 1 ug RNA primed by random hexamers. Multiplex immunoSEQ PCR targeted 54 Vbeta and 13 Jbeta TCR beta segments. MiXCR was run by TCRdb on the immunoSEQ multiplex PCR reads, yielding one entry per CDR3 protein. The data show roughly 400,000 distinct CDR3 sequences, around 85% seen once. In its sample, this clonotype was seen a few times. Its antigen is unidentified. Trimming took off 7 bases at V and 1 base at J, with 7 bases between the two ends. CDR3 length: 12 residues. CDR1 SGHAT and CDR2 FQNNGV come from the germline V gene. Study-wide findings and caveats: As acknowledged by the study, its TCR sequencing and HLA analysis included a relatively small number of individuals.

High-throughput TCR beta sequencing covered peripheral CD8+ and CD4+ T cells. The CD8+ and CD4+ T cells were negatively isolated, with the TEMRA cells enriched by FACS. The sequence came from a human donor with multiple sclerosis. The sample consisted of CD8+ T cells from PBMCs. The V gene is TRBV11-2, the J gene TRBJ1-1; no reliable D call. This chain's CDR3 is CASTNPNTEAFF. CDR3 DNA sequence: TGTGCCAGCACCAATCCGAACACTGAAGCTTTCTTT.